The TCR beta chain described here comes from a study of T-cell memory formation after mild COVID-19. Study-wide results and caveats: Clones that contracted clustered mainly in CM and EM if CD4+ and in EMRA if CD8+.

TCRdb analysed the 5' RACE reads with MiXCR anew, one entry per CDR3 protein. Of 250,000 to 400,000 distinct CDR3 sequences listed, 13% to 15% are singletons. The CDR3 sequence is 14 residues long. Germline CDR1 is SGHRS and CDR2 is YFSETQ. With V trimmed by 4 bases and J by 9 bases, 12 bases remained unmatched. This clonotype was seen only a few times. The antigen is unknown. The TCR comes from a man younger than 35 who had mild COVID-19 (a few samples of this study predate the infection). Cell type and time point are not known. Specimen: PBMCs or a T cell subset sorted from them (not recorded which). V and J are TRBV5-1 and TRBJ2-7; TRBD1 matches at 8 bases. CDR3 residues: CASSPGTGDLGQYF. The CDR3 nucleotides read TGCGCCAGCAGCCCGGGGACAGGCGACCTAGGGCAGTACTTC.